This is a list of T cell receptor beta chains from one sample in a study of chronic HIV infection and antiretroviral therapy. One entry per CDR3 protein results from TCRdb running MiXCR on the 5' RACE reads. This table holds about 38,000 distinct CDR3 sequences, about 8.9% found once. The sample was peripheral blood. Every receptor here comes from an adult who had HIV and had not received antiretroviral therapy, or was an uninfected healthy control (not recorded which). CDR3s include the opening cysteine and the closing phenylalanine or tryptophan. Each record gives: CDR3 DNA, CDR3 protein, clone size, D gene, J gene, V gene. D genes are given only for firm matches. Clone size is shown for a subset of rows, as once, few, many or a class of expanded clone.

cdr3_nt: TGTGCCAGCAGGACAGGACAGCTTAGCTCCTACGAGCAGTACTTC
cdr3_aa: CASRTGQLSSYEQYF
clone_size: -
d_call: -
j_call: TRBJ2-7
v_call: TRBV2

cdr3_nt: TGCAGCGTTAGCGGCGGTTTGAACACTGAAGCTTTCTTT
cdr3_aa: CSVSGGLNTEAFF
clone_size: many
d_call: -
j_call: TRBJ1-1
v_call: TRBV29-1

cdr3_nt: TGTGCCAGCAGTTTGTCCTTTATTTGGAGGTTGGAGACCCAGTACTTC
cdr3_aa: CASSLSFIWRLETQYF
clone_size: many
d_call: -
j_call: TRBJ2-5
v_call: TRBV28

cdr3_nt: TGCGCCAGCAGCAGCGGACAGGGGAGGGAGCAGTACTTC
cdr3_aa: CASSSGQGREQYF
clone_size: many
d_call: TRBD1
j_call: TRBJ2-7
v_call: TRBV5-1

cdr3_nt: TGTGCCAGTGGGACAAAGGCCTACGAGCAGTACTTC
cdr3_aa: CASGTKAYEQYF
clone_size: many
d_call: -
j_call: TRBJ2-7
v_call: TRBV28

cdr3_nt: TGTGCCAGTCTAAATTTGGGCAGGAACAATGAGCAGTTCTTC
cdr3_aa: CASLNLGRNNEQFF
clone_size: many
d_call: -
j_call: TRBJ2-1
v_call: TRBV13

cdr3_nt: TGTGCCAGCAGCTTAACGGGTTCAAGGGCGGGGGAGCAGTACTTC
cdr3_aa: CASSLTGSRAGEQYF
clone_size: few
d_call: -
j_call: TRBJ2-7
v_call: TRBV7-3

cdr3_nt: TGTGCCAGCAGCGCTCCCCCCGGCAGAAACTCTGGAAACACCATATATTTT
cdr3_aa: CASSAPPGRNSGNTIYF
clone_size: -
d_call: -
j_call: TRBJ1-3
v_call: TRBV9

cdr3_nt: TGTGCCAGCAGCTTTTCAGCGGGAGTCAGGTATGAGCAGTTCTTC
cdr3_aa: CASSFSAGVRYEQFF
clone_size: -
d_call: TRBD2
j_call: TRBJ2-1
v_call: TRBV11-2

cdr3_nt: TGTGCCAGCAGTTACTACCGACTCGCGGAGCAGTTCTTC
cdr3_aa: CASSYYRLAEQFF
clone_size: many
d_call: -
j_call: TRBJ2-1
v_call: TRBV6-6

cdr3_nt: TGTGCCAGCAGCTTGACAGGGTCGTACGAGCAGTACTTC
cdr3_aa: CASSLTGSYEQYF
clone_size: many
d_call: TRBD1
j_call: TRBJ2-7
v_call: TRBV28

cdr3_nt: TGCAGCGTTGTGCTGTTACCCAGGGAAAGTACTGAAGCTTTCTTT
cdr3_aa: CSVVLLPRESTEAFF
clone_size: -
d_call: -
j_call: TRBJ1-1
v_call: TRBV29-1

cdr3_nt: TGTGCCAGCAGCCTCCACGGGACACCCTACGAGCAGTACTTC
cdr3_aa: CASSLHGTPYEQYF
clone_size: -
d_call: -
j_call: TRBJ2-7
v_call: TRBV11-1

cdr3_nt: TGTGCCAGCAGTTGGCGTTGGCGGGAGGGCAATGAGCAGTTCTTC
cdr3_aa: CASSWRWREGNEQFF
clone_size: many
d_call: TRBD2
j_call: TRBJ2-1
v_call: TRBV28

cdr3_nt: TGTGCCAGCAGCCGAGTAGGGTACCAAGAGACCCAGTACTTC
cdr3_aa: CASSRVGYQETQYF
clone_size: many
d_call: -
j_call: TRBJ2-5
v_call: TRBV28

cdr3_nt: TGTGCCAGCAGCTTTACCGGGCCCCTCTATGGCTACACCTTC
cdr3_aa: CASSFTGPLYGYTF
clone_size: many
d_call: -
j_call: TRBJ1-2
v_call: TRBV13

cdr3_nt: TGCGCCAGCAGCTTGGGGGACAAAAATCAGCCCCAGCATTTT
cdr3_aa: CASSLGDKNQPQHF
clone_size: many
d_call: -
j_call: TRBJ1-5
v_call: TRBV5-1

cdr3_nt: TGCGCCAGCAGCTCCGACTTGGGCGGCTACACCTTC
cdr3_aa: CASSSDLGGYTF
clone_size: many
d_call: -
j_call: TRBJ1-2
v_call: TRBV5-1

cdr3_nt: TGTGCCAGTCAACTCCGACAGGGCAACTATGGCTACACCTTC
cdr3_aa: CASQLRQGNYGYTF
clone_size: -
d_call: TRBD1
j_call: TRBJ1-2
v_call: TRBV27

cdr3_nt: TGTGCCAGCTTGACCCCGGGCAGCGGGAGGTTCGGGGAGCTGTTTTTT
cdr3_aa: CASLTPGSGRFGELFF
clone_size: many
d_call: TRBD2
j_call: TRBJ2-2
v_call: TRBV28

cdr3_nt: TGTGCCAGCAGCTTAATCAATTCACCCCTCCACTTT
cdr3_aa: CASSLINSPLHF
clone_size: -
d_call: -
j_call: TRBJ1-6
v_call: TRBV5-5

cdr3_nt: TGTGCCAGCAGTTCACTGGGCCTAGGACAAAACTATGGCTACACCTTC
cdr3_aa: CASSSLGLGQNYGYTF
clone_size: few
d_call: -
j_call: TRBJ1-2
v_call: TRBV27

cdr3_nt: TGTGCCAGCAGCCAAGGGCGGGGACTTCGAGCCTACGAGCAGTACTTC
cdr3_aa: CASSQGRGLRAYEQYF
clone_size: many
d_call: -
j_call: TRBJ2-7
v_call: TRBV4-2

cdr3_nt: TGTGCCAGCAGTGAATCCCGTGAGACCCAGTACTTC
cdr3_aa: CASSESRETQYF
clone_size: -
d_call: -
j_call: TRBJ2-5
v_call: TRBV2

cdr3_nt: TGTGCCAGCAGCTTCGGGGGAGCCAAAAACATTCAGTACTTC
cdr3_aa: CASSFGGAKNIQYF
clone_size: many
d_call: -
j_call: TRBJ2-4
v_call: TRBV5-6

cdr3_nt: TGTGCCAGCAGTGACCCCACAGGATATAATTCACCCCTCCACTTT
cdr3_aa: CASSDPTGYNSPLHF
clone_size: -
d_call: -
j_call: TRBJ1-6
v_call: TRBV2

cdr3_nt: TGTGCCAGCAGCCGCCCCGGGACAGCTTACGAGCAGTACTTC
cdr3_aa: CASSRPGTAYEQYF
clone_size: many
d_call: TRBD1
j_call: TRBJ2-7
v_call: TRBV28

cdr3_nt: TGTGCCAGCAGTCCCTGGACTAGCTTGGGCACAGATACGCAGTATTTT
cdr3_aa: CASSPWTSLGTDTQYF
clone_size: many
d_call: TRBD2
j_call: TRBJ2-3
v_call: TRBV28

cdr3_nt: TGTGCCAGCAGTTTAAATGGCAGGGATTCACCGAACTATGGCTACACCTTC
cdr3_aa: CASSLNGRDSPNYGYTF
clone_size: few
d_call: -
j_call: TRBJ1-2
v_call: TRBV28

cdr3_nt: TGTGCCAGCAGCCTTGACAGGGGGCAGTTCTTC
cdr3_aa: CASSLDRGQFF
clone_size: few
d_call: TRBD1
j_call: TRBJ2-1
v_call: TRBV7-9

cdr3_nt: TGTGCAAGTCGCTTAGACCCCGGGACTAGACCCGAGACCCAGTACTTC
cdr3_aa: CASRLDPGTRPETQYF
clone_size: many
d_call: -
j_call: TRBJ2-5
v_call: TRBV12-2

cdr3_nt: TGTGCCAGCAGGACAGGGGTCACCGGGGAGCTGTTTTTT
cdr3_aa: CASRTGVTGELFF
clone_size: many
d_call: TRBD1
j_call: TRBJ2-2
v_call: TRBV7-8

cdr3_nt: TGTGCCAGCAGTCCCGGGGATAGAGGCTACACCTTC
cdr3_aa: CASSPGDRGYTF
clone_size: many
d_call: -
j_call: TRBJ1-2
v_call: TRBV28

cdr3_nt: TGTGCCAGCAGTGATCCTTCGGACAGGTGGTATCAGCCCCAGCATTTT
cdr3_aa: CASSDPSDRWYQPQHF
clone_size: -
d_call: TRBD1
j_call: TRBJ1-5
v_call: TRBV6-1

cdr3_nt: TGTGCCAGCAGCCTGGGAGATCTGAGTGAGACCCAGTACTTC
cdr3_aa: CASSLGDLSETQYF
clone_size: many
d_call: -
j_call: TRBJ2-5
v_call: TRBV5-5

cdr3_nt: TGTGCCAGCAGTTCCGGAGAGAACACTGAAGCTTTCTTT
cdr3_aa: CASSSGENTEAFF
clone_size: few
d_call: -
j_call: TRBJ1-1
v_call: TRBV6-2/TRBV6-3

cdr3_nt: TGCAGTACTAGAGAAGCGGGGAGGGTCACAGATACGCAGTATTTT
cdr3_aa: CSTREAGRVTDTQYF
clone_size: once
d_call: TRBD2
j_call: TRBJ2-3
v_call: TRBV20-1

cdr3_nt: TGCGCCAGCAGCCAAGATGACGGGTTCACAGATACGCAGTATTTT
cdr3_aa: CASSQDDGFTDTQYF
clone_size: many
d_call: -
j_call: TRBJ2-3
v_call: TRBV4-3

cdr3_nt: TGTGCCACCAGTGATTCGATTACAGGGGGCCACGAGCAGTTCTTC
cdr3_aa: CATSDSITGGHEQFF
clone_size: -
d_call: TRBD1
j_call: TRBJ2-1
v_call: TRBV24-1

cdr3_nt: TGCGCCAGCAGCAGGCCAAGGGATACGCAGTATTTT
cdr3_aa: CASSRPRDTQYF
clone_size: -
d_call: -
j_call: TRBJ2-3
v_call: TRBV5-1

cdr3_nt: TGTGCCAGCAGTTTATCGGCGGTGGGACCATACAATGAGCAGTTCTTC
cdr3_aa: CASSLSAVGPYNEQFF
clone_size: -
d_call: -
j_call: TRBJ2-1
v_call: TRBV28

cdr3_nt: TGTGCCAGCAGTTTTTGGGAGACCCAGTACTTC
cdr3_aa: CASSFWETQYF
clone_size: many
d_call: -
j_call: TRBJ2-5
v_call: TRBV28

cdr3_nt: TGCGCCAGCAGCCAACCTAGGCTGTTCTACGAGCAGTACTTC
cdr3_aa: CASSQPRLFYEQYF
clone_size: -
d_call: -
j_call: TRBJ2-7
v_call: TRBV4-1

cdr3_nt: TGTGCCAGCAGTTACCGAAGGGGGCTCTTCGGGGAGCTGTTTTTT
cdr3_aa: CASSYRRGLFGELFF
clone_size: -
d_call: TRBD1
j_call: TRBJ2-2
v_call: TRBV6-2/TRBV6-3

cdr3_nt: TGTGCCAGCAGTTCGAGACTGACTAGCGGGAGAGAGCAGTTCTTC
cdr3_aa: CASSSRLTSGREQFF
clone_size: few
d_call: TRBD2
j_call: TRBJ2-1
v_call: TRBV27

cdr3_nt: TGCAGTGCTCTGACAGGGTCTAGCACAGATACGCAGTATTTT
cdr3_aa: CSALTGSSTDTQYF
clone_size: many
d_call: TRBD1
j_call: TRBJ2-3
v_call: TRBV20-1

cdr3_nt: TGCGCCAGCAGCCACTCAAAAGAGACCCAGTACTTC
cdr3_aa: CASSHSKETQYF
clone_size: -
d_call: -
j_call: TRBJ2-5
v_call: TRBV5-1

cdr3_nt: TGTGCCAGCACCTTGGGACTAGCGGGAGCAGATACGCAGTATTTT
cdr3_aa: CASTLGLAGADTQYF
clone_size: many
d_call: TRBD2
j_call: TRBJ2-3
v_call: TRBV28